This TCR beta chain comes out of a study of Ad26.COV2.S vaccination and SARS-CoV-2 variants. Findings and caveats of the study: Spike-specific TCR breadth was greater after Ad26.COV2.S than placebo. Analyses of TCR breadth and depth may have underestimated total T cell responses.

The assay was immunoSEQ multiplex PCR, and TCRdb's table has in-frame clones only and misses some. This table has roughly 420,000 clones, 85% to 90% appearing once. The treatment is: about 20 received Ad26.COV2.S at low or high dose, single or two shots; roughly five received placebo; per-sample allocation not given. Day 63 after the first vaccine or placebo injection was the time point for sampling. An Ad26 vector that expressed Wuhan-strain SARS-CoV-2 spike constituted the vaccine. Comment on this clone: Its antigen is currently unknown.

Germline V gene lookup returns CDR1 GTSNPN and CDR2 SVGIG (reference sequence). V was trimmed by 5 bases and J by 2 bases, leaving 6 bases between them. This CDR3 is built from 12 residues. The rearrangement links TRBV30 to TRBJ1-4; D gene uncertain. The sample consisted of peripheral blood, taken in a trial of Ad26.COV2.S vaccine versus placebo. The clonotype originates from a person aged 18-65 years who received the Ad26.COV2.S COVID-19 vaccine or a placebo. The CDR3 DNA reads as TGTGCCTGGGGGTTTACTAATGAAAAACTGTTTTTT. Protein: CAWGFTNEKLFF.